One sample yielded the 13 T cell receptor beta chains listed below, sequenced in a study of blood T cell repertoires in COVID-19. Profiling relied on immunoSEQ multiplex PCR, and the TCRdb table lists in-frame clones only, not all of them. The sample holds around 170,000 clones, under 80% seen once. The sample was peripheral blood. The receptor set was obtained from a woman older than 75 with acute or convalescent COVID-19.

This sequence joins TRBV11-3 and TRBJ2-2; unclear D gene. The V end was cut by 0 bases, the J end by 6 bases, with 14 bases between. There are 16 residues in the CDR3. The germline V gene has CDR1 SGHNT and CDR2 YENEEA. CDR3 coding DNA: TGTGCCAGCAGCTTAGATCGGAGTAGTTTCTCCGGGGAGCTGTTTTTT. Residues: CASSLDRSSFSGELFF.

The CDR3 is CASSYQGAGGSHEQYF. CDR3 coding DNA: TGTGCCAGCAGTTACCAAGGAGCGGGAGGGTCCCACGAGCAGTACTTC. The gene calls are TRBV6-2 or TRBV6-3 and TRBJ2-7; 10 nucleotides match TRBD2. V trimming: 2 bases; J trimming: 5 bases; junction bases outside the gene matches: 9. The CDR3 consists of 16 residues. Germline CDR1 MNHEY, CDR2 SVGEGT.

This clone came up a few times. This sequence joins TRBV2 and TRBJ2-3, with D hard to call. The CDR3 is made up of 15 amino acids. Trimming pared 7 bases from V and 0 bases from J, leaving 14 bases between. Germline V gives CDR1 SNHLY, CDR2 FYNNEI. CDR3 residues: CASIYDSTSTDTQYF. CDR3 bases: TGTGCCAGCATCTATGACTCAACTAGCACAGATACGCAGTATTTT.

The gene calls are TRBV23-1 and TRBJ1-1, with D maybe TRBD1 (6 bases). TRBV23-1 is assigned to the ORF class and has an uncertain function. V lost 5 bases and J lost 3, with 16 bases in between. The CDR3 is made up of 15 amino acids. DNA for the CDR3: TGCGCCAGCAGTATCAGGGGACTAAGGGACACTGAAGCTTTCTTT. It codes for CASSIRGLRDTEAFF.

V and J are TRBV4-1 and TRBJ1-2, with 7 bases that match TRBD1. The CDR3 has 16 amino acids. V shed 3 bases, J shed 3 bases, and the junction held 10 bases outside the gene matches. CDR1 and CDR2 from the germline V gene are MGHRA and YSYEKL. CDR3 in DNA: TGCGCCAGCAGCCAGGACTCGACAGGGCAAGACTATGGCTACACCTTC. Its translation is CASSQDSTGQDYGYTF.

The rearrangement uses TRBV9 and TRBJ1-3, with D perhaps TRBD1 (5 bases). Trimming removed 5 bases at V and 3 bases at J, with 24 bases between. Looked up from germline, CDR1 is SGDLS and CDR2 is YYNGEE. The CDR3 totals 18 residues. The CDR3 sequence: CASSVTSRVGRNGNTIYF. The CDR3, as DNA: TGTGCCAGCAGTGTGACAAGCAGGGTTGGTCGTAATGGAAACACCATATATTTT.

J is TRBJ1-4 and V is TRBV27, with D uncertain. V lost 4 bases and J 8 bases, leaving 11 bases between the germline ends. CDR3 length: 13 residues. Looked up from germline, CDR1 is MNHEY and CDR2 is SMNVEV (reference sequence). CDR3 nucleotide sequence: TGTGCCAGCAGTTCTACTTATTTCGAAAAACTGTTTTTT. Translation gives CASSSTYFEKLFF.

This chain uses TRBV7-9 with TRBJ2-7, with TRBD1 matching over 10 bases. The CDR3 runs to 15 residues. The V gene end was trimmed by 6 bases and the J gene end by 0 bases; junction bases not matched to a gene: 5. CDR1 is SEHNR, CDR2 FQNEAQ, per germline (reference sequence). CDR3 residues: CASSSDRGHSYEQYF. Written as DNA, the CDR3 is TGTGCCAGCAGTTCTGACAGGGGGCACTCCTACGAGCAGTACTTC.

This clone appeared a single time. The V gene is TRBV28, the J gene TRBJ2-1, with D perhaps matching TRBD2 (7 bases). CDR1 is MDHEN and CDR2 is SYDVKM in the germline V gene. The CDR3 is 13 residues long. With 11 bases removed from V and 4 bases from J, the gap between germline ends came to 15 bases. The CDR3 sequence: CAEGGAAYNEQFF. CDR3 DNA sequence: TGTGCCGAGGGGGGGGCAGCATACAATGAGCAGTTCTTC.

The V and J genes are TRBV10-1 and TRBJ2-2; 9 bases are shared with TRBD2. The CDR3 sequence is 15 residues long. Trimming removed 10 bases from V and 4 bases from J; junction bases left unmatched: 10. Germline loops: CDR1 WNHNN, CDR2 SYGVQD (reference sequence). CDR3 sequence reads: CANLGLAWTTGELFF. Written as DNA, the CDR3 is TGCGCCAACCTGGGACTAGCTTGGACCACCGGGGAGCTGTTTTTT.

This clone was seen a few times. This rearrangement joins TRBV4-3 to TRBJ1-4; D ambiguous. Trimming took off 3 bases at V and 6 bases at J, with 20 bases between the two ends. CDR3 length: 17 amino acids. Per germline, CDR1 LGHNA and CDR2 YSLEER. For the CDR3, the DNA is TGCGCCAGCAGCCATCAAGTCGCGGCGGGTTATGATGAAAAACTGTTTTTT. Translating gives CASSHQVAAGYDEKLFF.

This clone occurred once. This chain joins TRBV15 and TRBJ1-4; D not resolved. This CDR3 spans 16 amino acids. V lost 5 bases and J lost 2, with 15 bases in between. The germline gives CDR1 LNHNV, CDR2 YYDKDF (reference sequence). The CDR3 spells CATSPTSLRTNEKLFF. In DNA form, the CDR3 reads TGTGCCACCAGCCCTACTAGCCTAAGGACTAATGAAAAACTGTTTTTT.

The CDR3 loop is CASSRTGEGIQYF. The CDR3, as DNA: TGTGCCAGCAGCCGGACAGGGGAAGGCATTCAGTACTTC. J is TRBJ2-4 and V is TRBV6-5; 9 bases line up with TRBD1. The length of the CDR3 is 13 residues. V shed 6 bases, J shed 9 bases, and the junction held 6 bases outside the gene matches. From germline, CDR1 is MNHEY and CDR2 SVGAGI.